This T cell receptor (beta chain) appears in the sequencing data of a study of neurological immune-mediated disorders. Trimming left V 3 bases short and J 5 bases short, with 13 bases between. Germline V lookup: CDR1 LNHDA, CDR2 SQIVND (reference sequence). This CDR3 comprises 15 residues. At least ten counts were recorded for this clonotype. In TCRdb, the 5' RACE reads were re-called with MiXCR into one record per CDR3 protein. Of tens of thousands of distinct CDR3 sequences listed, around 3.5% are singletons. V is TRBV19 and J is TRBJ2-2; TRBD1 might be the D (6 bases). Sequenced sample: PBMCs. The receptor comes from a woman between 50 and 59 years old with multiple sclerosis. The CDR3 loop is CASSIYQGTTGELFF. The DNA for the CDR3 is TGTGCCAGTAGTATTTATCAGGGGACGACCGGGGAGCTGTTTTTT.